These 30 T cell receptor beta chains were all obtained from the same sample, sequenced in a study of cytomegalovirus exposure and HLA in healthy donors. A multiplex PCR was run with 60 Vbeta primers and 13 Jbeta primers. The assay was immunoSEQ multiplex PCR, and TCRdb's table has in-frame clones only and misses some. This table holds approximately 170,000 clones, 85% found once. Sequenced material: PBMCs. Source of these receptors: a boy younger than 10 in good health and CMV-seronegative.

The chain has TRBV6-5 and TRBJ2-1; D possibly corresponds to TRBD1 (5 bases). V was clipped by 0 bases and J by 7 bases, with 13 bases between them. Germline-derived CDR1 and CDR2 are MNHEY and SVGAGI. This CDR3 contains 15 residues. The CDR3 DNA sequence: TGTGCCAGCAGTTACTCGACAGTAACGTCAAATGAGCAGTTCTTC. This codes for CASSYSTVTSNEQFF.

The V call is TRBV18, the J call TRBJ2-7; D possibly corresponds to TRBD2 (5 bases). Trimming took 6 bases from V and 3 from J, leaving 15 bases between them. The CDR3 is 14 residues long. Germline V gene sequence: CDR1 KGHSH, CDR2 LQKENI. The CDR3 sequence is CASSRRDKLYEQYF. The CDR3, as DNA: TGTGCCAGCTCCCGCCGGGATAAGCTCTACGAGCAGTACTTC.

This clone showed up just a few times. The rearrangement uses TRBV4-1 and TRBJ1-1; D not certain. CDR3 length: 15 amino acids. Germline V gene data show CDR1 as MGHRA and CDR2 as YSYEKL. Trimming left V 2 bases short and J 5 bases short, with 15 bases between. The CDR3 sequence is CASSQSPEAGTEAFF. The CDR3 bases are TGCGCCAGCAGCCAAAGCCCAGAGGCCGGAACTGAAGCTTTCTTT.

This chain links TRBV10-3 with TRBJ1-1; 7 positions match TRBD1. This CDR3 spans 14 amino acids. The trim removed 2 bases at V and 4 bases at J, leaving 4 bases unmatched. Germline V gene data show CDR1 as ENHRY and CDR2 as SYGVKD. The CDR3 DNA is TGTGCCATCAGTGAGGCTACAGGGGTCACTGAAGCTTTCTTT. Translated, it gives CAISEATGVTEAFF.

The DNA for the CDR3 is TGCGCCAGCAGCTTGGCATTCCCACCGGACTATGGCTACACCTTC. It yields the protein CASSLAFPPDYGYTF. J is TRBJ1-2 and V is TRBV5-1, with no clear D. Trimming pared 0 bases from V and 3 bases from J, leaving 12 bases between. The CDR3 covers 15 residues. Germline V gives CDR1 SGHRS, CDR2 YFSETQ.

V is TRBV7-9 and J is TRBJ1-4; TRBD1 is a possible D gene (5 bases). The length of the CDR3 is 14 residues. Per germline, CDR1 SEHNR and CDR2 FQNEAQ (reference sequence). V lost 3 bases and J lost 10, with 15 bases in between. CDR3 residues: CASSFRDFDGKLFF. The DNA for the CDR3 is TGTGCCAGCAGCTTTAGGGACTTTGACGGAAAACTGTTTTTT.

This chain uses TRBV6-1 with TRBJ2-2; D perhaps matches TRBD1 (6 bases). V was pared by 7 bases and J by 7 bases, with 13 bases between. The CDR3 runs 13 residues. Germline V gene sequence: CDR1 MNHNS, CDR2 SASEGT. The CDR3 DNA follows: TGTGCCAGCAAGGGGGAGACCATCGGGGAGCTGTTTTTT. It encodes CASKGETIGELFF.

The DNA of the CDR3 is TGTGCCAGCAGTTCGGGTCCGGTTCTATATCGCTATAATTCACCCCTCCACTTT. It encodes CASSSGPVLYRYNSPLHF. The V and J genes are TRBV5-6 and TRBJ1-6; D gene unclear. The germline V and J ends were trimmed by 5 bases and 3 bases, with 21 bases remaining between them. This CDR3 comprises 18 residues. The germline V gene encodes CDR1 SGHDT and CDR2 YYEEEE.

The V call is TRBV20-1, the J call TRBJ2-3; D ambiguous. Germline CDR1 is DFQATT and CDR2 is SNEGSKA (reference sequence). This CDR3 comprises 11 residues. Trimming pared 6 bases from V and 2 bases from J, leaving 6 bases between. The CDR3 protein is CSAPSTDTQYF. CDR3 sequence (DNA): TGCAGTGCCCCCTCCACAGATACGCAGTATTTT.

The chain has TRBV19 and TRBJ1-2; no firm D call. Germline V lookup: CDR1 LNHDA, CDR2 SQIVND (reference sequence). V was trimmed by 11 bases and J by 4 bases, leaving 17 bases between them. This CDR3 is built from 13 residues. The CDR3: CAAGGLRGYGYTF. CDR3 in DNA: TGTGCCGCAGGTGGACTACGGGGCTATGGCTACACCTTC.

This clone is a singleton in its sample. The gene calls are TRBV6-1 and TRBJ2-7; D unclear. The CDR3 has 12 residues. Per the germline V gene, CDR1 is MNHNS and CDR2 is SASEGT. V lost 3 bases, J lost 5 bases, and 8 bases lay in between. As DNA, the CDR3 is TGTGCCAGCAGTGACAGGAACAACGAGCAGTACTTC. The encoded protein is CASSDRNNEQYF.

This chain links TRBV11-3 with TRBJ2-1; maybe TRBD1 (6 bases). This CDR3 spans 14 amino acids. V was pared by 5 bases and J by 5 bases, with 13 bases between. Germline V gene sequence: CDR1 SGHNT, CDR2 YENEEA. In nucleotides, the CDR3 is TGTGCCAGCAGCCTCTACAGGGCCGACAATGAGCAGTTCTTC. Translating gives CASSLYRADNEQFF.

V usage is TRBV5-6 and J usage is TRBJ1-4; D uncertain. The germline gives CDR1 SGHDT, CDR2 YYEEEE. The ends were cut back, 0 bases at V and 0 bases at J, with 6 bases in the middle. The length of the CDR3 is 15 residues. DNA of the CDR3: TGTGCCAGCAGCTTGGCACCGGCAACTAATGAAAAACTGTTTTTT. Amino acid sequence: CASSLAPATNEKLFF.

This clone was detected only once. The rearrangement uses TRBV7-2 and TRBJ2-2; TRBD2 aligns across 8 bases. V lost 5 bases to trimming and J lost 4 bases; unmatched junction nucleotides: 6. Germline V gene lookup returns CDR1 SGHTA and CDR2 FQGNSA. There are 15 residues in the CDR3. The CDR3 coding sequence is TGTGCCAGCAGCCGAGCGGGAGTGGGCACCGGGGAGCTGTTTTTT. Translated, it gives CASSRAGVGTGELFF.

The chain joins TRBV7-9 to TRBJ2-3; 13 bases match TRBD2. Germline V gives CDR1 SEHNR, CDR2 FQNEAQ (reference sequence). Trimming removed 2 bases from V and 4 bases from J; junction bases left unmatched: 3. This CDR3 has 16 amino acids. CDR3 DNA sequence: TGTGCCAGCAGCTTAACTAGCGGGAGGGCCGCAGATACGCAGTATTTT. It is translated as CASSLTSGRAADTQYF.

This chain joins TRBV19 and TRBJ1-1; D gene ambiguous. This CDR3 spans 10 amino acids. V shed 8 bases and J shed 7 bases, with 8 bases lying between them. From germline, CDR1 is LNHDA and CDR2 SQIVND (reference sequence). CDR3 sequence reads: CASGAREAFF. The CDR3 DNA reads as TGTGCCAGTGGAGCCCGTGAAGCTTTCTTT. Variable domain in full (rest from reference TRBV19 and TRBJ1-1): DGGITQSPKYLFRKEGQNVTLSCEQNLNHDAMYWYRQDPGQGLRLIYYSQIVNDFQKGDIAEGYSVSREKKESFPLTVTSAQKNPTAFYLCASGAREAFFGQGTRLTVV.

This clone was found once. The junction differs from germline at one of its ends, possibly a read error. This chain connects TRBV7-3 to TRBJ2-1; 7 nucleotides agree with TRBD2. This CDR3 is 14 amino acids long. Germline V lookup: CDR1 SGHTA, CDR2 FQGTGA. As DNA, the CDR3 is TGTGCCAGCAGCTTAGGCGGGAGTAAAAATGTGCAGTTCTTC. It is translated as CASSLGGSKNVQFF.

CDR3 DNA: TGTGCCAGCTACACCCCTTGGAGGAATCAGCCCCAGCATTTT. This sequence encodes CASYTPWRNQPQHF. The chain couples TRBV6-5 to TRBJ1-5; D call uncertain. V was shortened by 8 bases and J by 4 bases, with 15 bases between the two germline ends. There are 14 residues in the CDR3. CDR1 MNHEY and CDR2 SVGAGI come from the germline V gene.

The chain carries TRBV28 and TRBJ2-1, with a possible D match to TRBD1 (7 bases). CDR3 length: 15 amino acids. V shed 7 bases and J shed 7 bases, with 20 bases lying between them. Germline loops: CDR1 MDHEN, CDR2 SYDVKM. The CDR3 reads CASTSPGGLGNEQFF. The CDR3 DNA is TGTGCCAGCACTTCCCCAGGGGGGCTGGGAAATGAGCAGTTCTTC.

The chain has TRBV30 and TRBJ2-5; D gene unclear. V lost 4 bases to trimming and J lost 0 bases, with 9 bases between them. The CDR3 extends over 13 amino acids. Germline loops: CDR1 GTSNPN, CDR2 SVGIG (reference sequence). The CDR3 coding sequence is TGTGCCTGGACTCCCGGGTACCAAGAGACCCAGTACTTC. It translates to CAWTPGYQETQYF.

The chain couples TRBV11-2 to TRBJ2-1; D is unclear. The CDR3 covers 12 residues. Germline V gene lookup returns CDR1 SGHAT and CDR2 FQNNGV. The ends were cut back, 1 base at V and 6 bases at J, with 4 bases in the middle. In DNA, the CDR3 is TGTGCCAGCAGCTTAGTCTTCAATGAGCAGTTCTTC. Its translation: CASSLVFNEQFF.

The V and J genes are TRBV6-1 and TRBJ1-2; D not certain. Germline V lookup: CDR1 MNHNS, CDR2 SASEGT. CDR3 length: 12 amino acids. With 5 bases removed from V and 4 bases from J, the gap between germline ends came to 8 bases. CDR3 bases: TGTGCCAGCAGTCAACCAGGCTATGGCTACACCTTC. This encodes CASSQPGYGYTF.

The chain employs TRBV10-3 and TRBJ2-5; maybe TRBD2 (5 bases). The V gene's germline CDR1 is ENHRY and CDR2 SYGVKD. V was shortened by 0 bases and J by 5 bases, with 13 bases between the two germline ends. This CDR3 has 15 residues. CDR3 loop: CAISESEITGETQYF. The CDR3 DNA is TGTGCCATCAGTGAGTCGGAGATTACGGGGGAGACCCAGTACTTC.

The V gene is TRBV28, the J gene TRBJ2-1, with 8 bases identical to TRBD2. Trimming removed 5 bases from V and 8 bases from J; junction bases left unmatched: 23. The CDR3 is 19 amino acids. The germline CDR1 and CDR2 sequences are MDHEN and SYDVKM. CDR3 residues: CASSTTVPNLAGRGDEQFF. CDR3 in DNA: TGTGCCAGCAGTACAACCGTACCGAACCTAGCGGGTAGGGGAGATGAGCAGTTCTTC.

This clone was recorded once. The chain employs TRBV4-2 and TRBJ2-5; D is possibly TRBD2 (6 bases). Deletions cut 0 bases from V and 5 bases from J, with 19 bases between. The CDR3 totals 17 residues. In germline, CDR1 is LGHNA, CDR2 YNFKEQ. In DNA, the CDR3 is TGTGCCAGCAGCCAAGAGCTCTCCGCTGGGGGGTTGGAGACCCAGTACTTC. Translated: CASSQELSAGGLETQYF.

The J gene is TRBJ2-1, the V gene TRBV4-2, with 10 bases aligning to TRBD2. Trimming took 1 base from V and 4 from J; bases not matched to a gene: 13. The CDR3 extends over 19 amino acids. Germline values: CDR1 LGHNA, CDR2 YNFKEQ. The CDR3 reads CASSQGVVQLAGRYNEQFF. The CDR3 region has the DNA TGTGCCAGCAGCCAAGGGGTGGTTCAACTAGCGGGACGTTACAATGAGCAGTTCTTC.

This sequence joins TRBV11-2 and TRBJ2-5; TRBD1 aligns across 12 bases. There are 17 residues in the CDR3. Losses at the gene ends were 4 bases for V and 3 bases for J; bases not matched to a gene: 9. Looked up from germline, CDR1 is SGHAT and CDR2 is FQNNGV. CDR3 nucleotide sequence: TGTGCCAGCAGCTCCGGGACAGGGGGCGCGGTTGAAGAGACCCAGTACTTC. It is translated as CASSSGTGGAVEETQYF.

V usage is TRBV6-6 and J usage is TRBJ1-1; perhaps TRBD1 as D (5 bases). The ends were cut back, 2 bases at V and 5 bases at J, with 9 bases in the middle. The CDR3 contains 13 residues. Germline loops: CDR1 MNHNY, CDR2 SVGAGI (reference sequence). The CDR3 DNA follows: TGTGCCAGCAGTTACCGGGGGGAGACTGAAGCTTTCTTT. This translates into CASSYRGETEAFF.

The V and J genes are TRBV5-1 and TRBJ2-2; D may be TRBD2 (6 bases). CDR1 is SGHRS and CDR2 is YFSETQ in the germline V gene. The CDR3 runs to 16 residues. The V gene lost 1 base and the J gene lost 1 base, with 11 bases spanning the gap. Here the CDR3 DNA reads TGCGCCAGCAGCTTGTTCGGGGGAGTGAACACCGGGGAGCTGTTTTTT. Protein product: CASSLFGGVNTGELFF. Supplemented by reference TRBV5-1 and TRBJ2-2, the full variable domain reads KAGVTQTPRYLIKTRGQQVTLSCSPISGHRSVSWYQQTPGQGLQFLFEYFSETQRNKGNFPGRFSGRQFSNSRSEMNVSTLELGDSALYLCASSLFGGVNTGELFFGEGSRLTVL.

The chain links TRBV28 to TRBJ2-1; no firm D call. The CDR3 is made up of 13 amino acids. Germline V gene data show CDR1 as MDHEN and CDR2 as SYDVKM. Trimming left V 6 bases short and J 3 bases short, with 9 bases between. The CDR3 bases are TGTGCCAGCAGCTTTCTAGGCTACAATGAGCAGTTCTTC. This encodes CASSFLGYNEQFF.